The next 10 T cell receptor beta chains were all read from a single sample in a study of blood T cell repertoires in COVID-19. TCRdb's copy holds only in-frame clones and misses some; the assay was immunoSEQ multiplex PCR. The sample consists of over 100,000 clones, approximately 70% of them appearing once. Material for sequencing was peripheral blood. The source of these receptors is a woman between 70 and 85 years old with acute or convalescent COVID-19.

This clone was counted once. DNA of the CDR3: TGCGCCAGCAGCTTGGTACAGGGTGATGACTATGGCTACACCTTC. The encoded protein is CASSLVQGDDYGYTF. This chain uses TRBV5-1 with TRBJ1-2; a possible D gene is TRBD1 (6 bases). Trimming left V 0 bases short and J 3 bases short, with 12 bases between. The CDR3 totals 15 residues. Germline V gene sequence: CDR1 SGHRS, CDR2 YFSETQ.

V is TRBV5-1 and J is TRBJ2-6, with TRBD1 matching over 7 bases. The CDR3 spans 16 residues. Germline V gene data show CDR1 as SGHRS and CDR2 as YFSETQ. J gave up 2 bases and V 0 bases, and 2 bases lay outside the gene matches. In DNA, the CDR3 is TGCGCCAGCAGCTTGGCGGGACAGACTGGGGCCAACGTCCTGACTTTC. Its protein product is CASSLAGQTGANVLTF.

The chain combines TRBV7-9 with TRBJ1-1; the D gene is possibly TRBD1 (5 bases). In germline, CDR1 is SEHNR, CDR2 FQNEAQ (reference sequence). V was cut by 5 bases and J by 2 bases, with 15 bases left in between. The CDR3 contains 15 residues. The DNA of the CDR3 is TGTGCCAGCAGCCCTTTGTTAGGGGATAACACTGAAGCTTTCTTT. This codes for CASSPLLGDNTEAFF.

V usage is TRBV6-2 or TRBV6-3 and J usage is TRBJ1-1, with 8 bases lining up with TRBD1. This CDR3 comprises 15 residues. Germline trimming cut 4 bases from V and 2 bases from J; bases unmatched to any gene: 6. Germline loops: CDR1 MNHEY, CDR2 SVGEGT. Here the CDR3 DNA reads TGTGCCAGCAGTTCACCGGGACAGGAAAACACTGAAGCTTTCTTT. Its protein product is CASSSPGQENTEAFF.

In its sample, this clone was seen once. J is TRBJ2-7 and V is TRBV7-6, with D perhaps TRBD1 (5 bases). The CDR3 consists of 11 residues. V was cut by 8 bases and J by 1 base, with 6 bases left in between. Per germline, CDR1 SGHVS and CDR2 FNYEAQ. CDR3 nucleotide sequence: TGTGCCAGCCAGGGATCCTACGAGCAGTACTTC. It is translated as CASQGSYEQYF.

CDR3 DNA: TGCAGCGGTGCGAGAGGTATCGCGAACACCGGGGAGCTGTTTTTT. Its translation: CSGARGIANTGELFF. The chain carries TRBV29-1 and TRBJ2-2, with D uncertain. The CDR3 totals 15 residues. Looked up from germline, CDR1 is SQVTM and CDR2 is ANQGSEA. V was cut by 7 bases and J by 0 bases, with 15 bases left in between.

The chain carries TRBV10-3 and TRBJ2-1; 10 bases are shared with TRBD2. The germline CDR1 and CDR2 sequences are ENHRY and SYGVKD. V shed 6 bases and J 6 bases; nucleotides not matched to a gene: 8. The CDR3 length is 15 residues. DNA for the CDR3: TGTGCCATCAGGGAAAGCGGGGGGGCGGGCAATGAGCAGTTCTTC. This translates into CAIRESGGAGNEQFF.

The V call is TRBV7-2, the J call TRBJ2-3, with 8 bases that match TRBD2. With V trimmed by 1 base and J by 2 bases, 8 bases remained unmatched. CDR1 SGHTA and CDR2 FQGNSA come from the germline V gene. The CDR3 is 17 amino acids. As DNA, the CDR3 is TGTGCCAGCAGCTTAGGAAGTGCGGGGGGACCCACAGATACGCAGTATTTT. It codes for CASSLGSAGGPTDTQYF.

The chain has TRBV2 and TRBJ1-5, with TRBD1 matching over 9 bases. CDR1 is SNHLY, CDR2 FYNNEI, per germline. This CDR3 region has 15 residues. With V trimmed by 7 bases and J by 2 bases, 6 bases remained unmatched. CDR3 sequence (DNA): TGTGCCAGCAAGAGGACAGGGGCGGGCAATCAGCCCCAGCATTTT. Its translation: CASKRTGAGNQPQHF. The whole variable domain, filled in from reference TRBV2 and TRBJ1-5, reads EPEVTQTPSHQVTQMGQEVILRCVPISNHLYFYWYRQILGQKVEFLVSFYNNEISEKSEIFDDQFSVERPDGSNFTLKIRSTKLEDSAMYFCASKRTGAGNQPQHFGDGTRLSIL.

This chain links TRBV5-4 with TRBJ2-7; the match to TRBD1 covers 11 bases. The CDR3 is 13 amino acids. The V gene end was trimmed by 5 bases and the J gene end by 5 bases; junction bases not matched to a gene: 3. CDR1 is SGHNT, CDR2 YYREEE, per germline (reference sequence). The CDR3 DNA is TGTGCCAGCAGTTGGGACAGGGGGGACGAGCAGTACTTC. It codes for CASSWDRGDEQYF.